This TCR beta chain originates from a study of beta chain features in type 1 diabetes. Notes on this clone: Antigen specificity is unknown.

The study, taken as a whole, reports: TCRB CDR3s from Type 1 diabetes patients were moderately but significantly shorter in all four CD4+ subsets. Shorter templates may be favored by PCR, equally so in patients and controls.

As every portion of the isolated RNA was reverse transcribed, the sequencing read expressed TCRB transcripts. Repertoires were generated with immunoSEQ multiplex PCR, while TCRdb's copy carries only in-frame clones and drops some. The sample holds about 280,000 clones; roughly 15% are singletons and the top ten take less than 0.02%. This CDR3 is built from 15 residues. J was trimmed by 4 bases and V by 4 bases; bases with no gene match: 4. Germline loops: CDR1 SGHTA, CDR2 FQGNSA. The sample consisted of naive CD4+ T cells from blood. This sequence joins TRBV7-2 and TRBJ2-1; 10 bases align to TRBD2. This TCR came from a man younger than 35 with type 1 diabetes. CDR3 sequence (DNA): TGTGCCAGCAGCTCCAGCGGGGGGGTATACAATGAGCAGTTCTTC. Amino acid sequence: CASSSSGGVYNEQFF.